This T cell receptor (beta chain) emerged from a study of molecular identifiers for immune sequencing clone quantification. About the research overall: In replicates, the authors split RNA from roughly 18,000 or 92,000 naive CD8 cells five ways and sequenced four.

Previously described methods and listed TCR primers produced bulk TCR libraries. TCRdb ran MiXCR on the PCR reads and lists one entry per CDR3 protein. The sample has about half a million distinct CDR3 sequences, roughly a fifth seen once. This clonotype has a count of ten or more. Input for naive CD8 libraries was 20,000 to 1,000,000 sorted cells; the RNA fraction used was 10%, 30% or 50%. The sorting of naive CD8 T cells used the CD8+CD4-CCR7+CD45RA+ phenotype. J lost 3 bases, V lost 6 bases, and 9 bases had no gene match. The germline V gene encodes CDR1 DFQATT and CDR2 SNEGSKA (reference sequence). The CDR3 covers 15 residues.

The chain links TRBV20-1 to TRBJ2-2, with 8 nucleotides matching TRBD1. Source material: naive CD8+ T cells from blood, with Jurkat cell RNA spiked in. Subset noted: FACS-sorted CD8+CD4-CCR7+CD45RA+ naive T cells. This receptor was obtained from a human donor in good health. Some libraries in this study had Jurkat cell RNA spiked in. CDR3 in DNA: TGCAGTGCCCCGGGACAGGCGGAACACACCGGGGAGCTGTTTTTT. It specifies CSAPGQAEHTGELFF.